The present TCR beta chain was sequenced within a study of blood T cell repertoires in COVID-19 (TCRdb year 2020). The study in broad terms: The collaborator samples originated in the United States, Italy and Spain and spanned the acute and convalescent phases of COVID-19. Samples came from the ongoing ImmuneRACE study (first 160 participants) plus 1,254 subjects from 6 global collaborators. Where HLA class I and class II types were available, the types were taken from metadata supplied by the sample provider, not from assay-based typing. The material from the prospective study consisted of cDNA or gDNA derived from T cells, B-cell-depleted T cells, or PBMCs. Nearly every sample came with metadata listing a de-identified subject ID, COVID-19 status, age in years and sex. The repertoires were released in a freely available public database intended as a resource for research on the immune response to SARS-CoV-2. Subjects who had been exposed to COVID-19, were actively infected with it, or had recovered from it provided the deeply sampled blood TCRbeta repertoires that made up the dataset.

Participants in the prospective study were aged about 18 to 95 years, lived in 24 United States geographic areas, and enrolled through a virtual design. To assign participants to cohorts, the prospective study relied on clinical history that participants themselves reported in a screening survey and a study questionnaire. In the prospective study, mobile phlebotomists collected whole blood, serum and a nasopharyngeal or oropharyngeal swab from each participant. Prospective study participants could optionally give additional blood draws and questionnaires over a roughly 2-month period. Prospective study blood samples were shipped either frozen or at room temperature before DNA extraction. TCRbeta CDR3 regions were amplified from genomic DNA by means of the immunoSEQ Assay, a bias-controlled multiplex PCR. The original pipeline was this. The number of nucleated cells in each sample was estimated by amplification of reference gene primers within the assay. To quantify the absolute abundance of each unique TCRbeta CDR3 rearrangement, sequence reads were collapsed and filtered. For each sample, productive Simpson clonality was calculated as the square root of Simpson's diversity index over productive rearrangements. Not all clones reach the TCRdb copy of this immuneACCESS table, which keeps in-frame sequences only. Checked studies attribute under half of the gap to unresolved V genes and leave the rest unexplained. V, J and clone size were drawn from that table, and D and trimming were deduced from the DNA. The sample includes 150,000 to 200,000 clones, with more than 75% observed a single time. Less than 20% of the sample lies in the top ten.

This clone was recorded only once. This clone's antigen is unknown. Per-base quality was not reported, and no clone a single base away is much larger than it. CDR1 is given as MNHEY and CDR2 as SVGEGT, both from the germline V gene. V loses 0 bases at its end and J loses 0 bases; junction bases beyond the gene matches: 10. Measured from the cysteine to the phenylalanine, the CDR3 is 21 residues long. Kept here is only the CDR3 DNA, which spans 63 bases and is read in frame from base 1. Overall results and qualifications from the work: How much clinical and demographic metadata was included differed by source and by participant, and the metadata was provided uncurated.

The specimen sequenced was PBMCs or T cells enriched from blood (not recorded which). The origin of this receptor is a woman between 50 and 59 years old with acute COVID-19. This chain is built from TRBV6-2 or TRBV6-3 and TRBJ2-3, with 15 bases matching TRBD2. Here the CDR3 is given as CASSYSGRTSGGAVSTDTQYF. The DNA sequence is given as TGTGCCAGCAGTTACTCTGGCAGGACTAGCGGGGGGGCCGTTAGCACAGATACGCAGTATTTT.